This record covers a single T cell receptor (beta chain). Its cognate antigen is unknown. The method was immunoSEQ multiplex PCR; TCRdb's version includes in-frame clones alone and lacks a portion of them. Of fewer than 35,000 clones in the sample, around two thirds were seen once. This record comes from a study of vaccination effects on CD4 cells after COVID-19. Culture proceeded for about ten days, and CD4+ T cells were then isolated. Both day 3 and day 7 saw half the medium replaced with IL-2 medium. V was cut by 7 bases and J by 5 bases, with 11 bases left in between. The germline V gene has CDR1 PRHDT and CDR2 FYEKMQ (reference sequence). The CDR3 has 13 amino acids. Notes on the study in general: After vaccination of healthy people, only 1 of 255 vaccine-induced clones cross-reacted with common cold coronaviruses.

This receptor was taken from a human donor who received a COVID-19 vaccine. The chain joins TRBV13 to TRBJ2-2, with D unclear. Sequenced here: CD4+ T cells from PBMCs cultured without peptide, sampled before COVID-19 vaccination. CDR3 sequence: CASTQVRTGELFF. The CDR3 nucleotides are TGTGCCAGCACCCAGGTTCGGACCGGGGAGCTGTTTTTT.